Listed below are T cell receptor beta chains from one sample, sequenced in a study of blood T cell repertoires in COVID-19. Profiled with immunoSEQ multiplex PCR; TCRdb holds only in-frame clones, not every one. Here the sample spans 140,000 or so clones, 80% to 90% being singletons. Sequenced sample: peripheral blood. These receptors were obtained from a woman aged 60-70 years with active COVID-19. CDR3s include the opening cysteine and the closing phenylalanine or tryptophan. Fields, in order: D gene, V gene, clone size, J gene, CDR3 protein, CDR3 DNA. D genes are given only for firm matches. Not every row has a clone size; where given, it reads once, few, many or a size class.

>NA|TRBV19|NA|TRBJ2-5
CASSIMAGRETQYF
TGTGCCAGTAGTATAATGGCAGGTCGCGAGACCCAGTACTTC
>TRBD1|TRBV28|NA|TRBJ1-2
CASTLTGGNYGYTF
TGTGCCAGCACCTTGACAGGGGGCAACTATGGCTACACCTTC
>NA|TRBV6-5|NA|TRBJ1-2
CASRTGQYPGYTF
TGTGCCAGCAGAACCGGACAATACCCAGGCTACACCTTC
>TRBD2|TRBV5-1|NA|TRBJ2-7
CASSGGVQRESYEQYF
TGCGCCAGCAGTGGAGGGGTCCAGCGGGAGTCCTACGAGCAGTACTTC
>NA|TRBV2|NA|TRBJ2-7
CASSAARDSYEQYF
TGTGCCAGCAGTGCCGCGCGGGACTCCTACGAGCAGTACTTC
>TRBD2|TRBV9|NA|TRBJ2-2
CASSGKSGRANTGELFF
TGTGCCAGCAGCGGGAAGAGCGGGAGGGCGAACACCGGGGAGCTGTTTTTT
>NA|TRBV2|NA|TRBJ2-2
CASGFAGTGGELFF
TGTGCCAGCGGCTTCGCAGGGACTGGCGGGGAGCTGTTTTTT
>TRBD2|TRBV9|NA|TRBJ2-7
CASSTGLAGPYEQYF
TGTGCCAGCAGCACGGGACTAGCGGGACCTTACGAGCAGTACTTC
>TRBD2|TRBV5-4|NA|TRBJ2-3
CASSPRLAGVDTQYF
TGTGCCAGCAGTCCCAGACTAGCGGGGGTGGATACGCAGTATTTT
>NA|TRBV3-1/TRBV3-2|NA|TRBJ1-5
CASSHQSGHPYSNQPQHF
TGTGCCAGCAGCCACCAGTCCGGACACCCTTATAGCAATCAGCCCCAGCATTTT
>NA|TRBV6-1|NA|TRBJ1-3
CASSELASSGLGNTIYF
TGTGCCAGCAGTGAATTGGCCTCCAGCGGGCTTGGAAACACCATATATTTT
>NA|TRBV18|NA|TRBJ2-3
CASSPRALLDTQYF
TGTGCCAGCTCACCCCGCGCGTTGTTAGATACGCAGTATTTT
>NA|TRBV7-8|once|TRBJ2-7
CASSLVAFGLSSDEQYF
TGTGCCAGCAGCTTAGTAGCGTTTGGGCTTTCCTCGGACGAGCAGTACTTC
>TRBD2|TRBV3-1/TRBV3-2|NA|TRBJ2-7
CASSQKGGGAGGPREQYF
TGTGCCAGCAGCCAAAAAGGTGGCGGCGCGGGAGGGCCGAGGGAGCAGTACTTC
>TRBD2|TRBV29-1|NA|TRBJ2-5
CSVDFGRAGETQYF
TGCAGCGTTGATTTTGGGAGGGCCGGGGAGACCCAGTACTTC
>TRBD2|TRBV7-3|NA|TRBJ2-1
CASSLRLAGDGMEQFF
TGTGCCAGCAGCTTGAGACTAGCGGGAGACGGTATGGAGCAGTTCTTC
>TRBD1|TRBV19|NA|TRBJ1-2
CASSSPQGQVYGYTF
TGTGCCAGTAGTTCTCCTCAGGGACAGGTCTATGGCTACACCTTC
>TRBD2|TRBV7-8|once|TRBJ2-7
CASSLAASGRGGSYEQYF
TGTGCCAGCAGCTTAGCGGCCAGCGGGAGGGGAGGCTCCTACGAGCAGTACTTC
>NA|TRBV21-1|NA|TRBJ2-1
CASSNAELAGIPCREYNEQFF
TGTGCCAGCAGCAACGCAGAACTAGCAGGTATCCCATGTCGAGAATACAATGAGCAGTTCTTC
>NA|TRBV5-1|NA|TRBJ1-2
CASSLTRAGANYGYTF
TGCGCCAGCAGCCTTACCCGAGCTGGTGCTAACTATGGCTACACCTTC
>NA|TRBV28|NA|TRBJ2-1
CASSSPKRVGGKQFF
TGTGCCAGCAGTTCCCCTAAGCGGGTTGGGGGGAAGCAGTTCTTC
>TRBD2|TRBV5-4|NA|TRBJ2-5
CASSPTSGGYQETQYF
TGTGCCAGCAGCCCGACTAGCGGAGGGTACCAAGAGACCCAGTACTTC
>NA|TRBV3-1/TRBV3-2|NA|TRBJ2-5
CASSLIAIRDAAQYF
TGTGCCAGCAGCCTCATAGCTATAAGAGACGCGGCCCAGTACTTC
>NA|TRBV6-5|once|TRBJ2-7
CASSYNRGYEQYF
TGTGCCAGCAGTTACAACCGGGGGTACGAGCAGTACTTC
>NA|TRBV2|NA|TRBJ2-3
CASWTDTDTQYF
TGTGCCAGCTGGACAGACACAGATACGCAGTATTTT
>NA|TRBV6-1|few|TRBJ2-2
CASSEAAEPTGELFF
TGTGCCAGCAGTGAGGCGGCGGAGCCCACCGGGGAGCTGTTTTTT
>NA|TRBV6-2/TRBV6-3|NA|TRBJ1-1
CASSYSRDPSSMVAFF
TGTGCCAGCAGTTACTCTCGGGATCCGAGCTCAATGGTGGCTTTCTTT
>NA|TRBV19|NA|TRBJ1-5
CASSIGREVLPQHF
TGTGCCAGTAGTATAGGGAGGGAGGTTCTGCCCCAGCATTTT
>TRBD1|TRBV7-7|NA|TRBJ2-7
CASSLGQGFDEQYF
TGTGCCAGCAGCTTAGGACAGGGATTCGACGAGCAGTACTTC
>NA|TRBV30|once|TRBJ1-5
CAWSVPGSNQPQHF
TGTGCCTGGAGTGTACCCGGTAGCAATCAGCCCCAGCATTTT
>TRBD2|TRBV23-1|NA|TRBJ2-3
CASSPGLAVDTQYF
TGCGCCAGCAGTCCGGGACTAGCAGTGGATACGCAGTATTTT
>NA|TRBV12-3/TRBV12-4|NA|TRBJ1-1
CATARGETEAFF
TGTGCCACCGCTCGGGGGGAAACTGAAGCTTTCTTT
>TRBD1|TRBV4-2|NA|TRBJ1-2
CASRYTGTGSGYTF
TGTGCCAGCAGGTACACCGGGACAGGGAGCGGCTACACCTTC
>NA|TRBV28|NA|TRBJ1-5
CASSSFTGQPQHF
TGTGCCAGCAGTTCATTCACGGGGCAGCCCCAGCATTTT
>TRBD1|TRBV6-4|NA|TRBJ2-7
CANYRGQSSYEQYF
TGTGCCAACTACAGGGGCCAAAGCTCCTACGAGCAGTACTTC
>TRBD1|TRBV5-1|once|TRBJ2-1
CASSRTGNSYNEQFF
TGCGCCAGCAGTAGGACAGGGAACTCCTACAATGAGCAGTTCTTC
>TRBD1|TRBV10-2|NA|TRBJ2-7
CASRGGTGSSYEQYF
TGCGCCAGCAGAGGTGGGACAGGGTCCTCCTACGAGCAGTACTTC
>NA|TRBV3-1/TRBV3-2|NA|TRBJ2-1
CASSTPGTLYNEQFF
TGTGCCAGCAGCACCCCCGGGACACTCTACAATGAGCAGTTCTTC
>TRBD2|TRBV7-8|NA|TRBJ2-1
CASSAFLLAGLGNEQFF
TGTGCCAGCAGCGCCTTCCTTTTAGCGGGACTTGGGAATGAGCAGTTCTTC
>TRBD1|TRBV5-6|NA|TRBJ2-3
CASSLDRGPGTDTQYF
TGTGCCAGCAGCTTGGACAGGGGGCCGGGCACAGATACGCAGTATTTT
>NA|TRBV19|NA|TRBJ1-5
CASSDTPNQPQHF
TGTGCCAGTAGTGATACACCCAATCAGCCCCAGCATTTT
>TRBD1|TRBV29-1|few|TRBJ1-5
CSVRDRGKWQPQHF
TGCAGCGTCCGGGACAGGGGAAAGTGGCAGCCCCAGCATTTT
>TRBD2|TRBV28|NA|TRBJ2-5
CASSTGTSGRKETQYF
TGTGCCAGCAGTACCGGGACTAGCGGGAGGAAGGAGACCCAGTACTTC
>TRBD2|TRBV2|NA|TRBJ2-7
CASSRASGLSYEQYF
TGTGCCAGCAGCCGTGCTAGCGGGCTCTCCTACGAGCAGTACTTC
>TRBD1|TRBV28|few|TRBJ1-5
CASSRQGSLQPQHF
TGTGCCAGCAGTCGACAGGGGTCATTGCAGCCCCAGCATTTT
>NA|TRBV5-4|NA|TRBJ2-2
CASSLVGVATGELFF
TGTGCCAGCAGCTTGGTAGGGGTTGCCACCGGGGAGCTGTTTTTT
>NA|TRBV11-2|NA|TRBJ1-2
CASSSPRGRFYGYTF
TGTGCCAGCAGCTCGCCGCGCGGTAGATTCTATGGCTACACCTTC
>TRBD1|TRBV5-1|few|TRBJ1-3
CASSVPGTGGNTIYF
TGCGCCAGCAGCGTACCCGGGACAGGGGGAAACACCATATATTTT
>NA|TRBV9|NA|TRBJ1-6
CASSVGTEGRAPLHF
TGTGCCAGCAGCGTAGGGACAGAGGGGAGGGCACCCCTCCACTTT
>TRBD2|TRBV11-2|NA|TRBJ2-1
CASSFAGGPGNEQFF
TGTGCCAGCAGCTTTGCGGGAGGGCCGGGCAATGAGCAGTTCTTC
>TRBD1|TRBV19|NA|TRBJ1-6
CASSMDRGGSSYNSPLHF
TGTGCCAGTAGTATGGACAGGGGAGGAAGCTCCTATAATTCACCCCTCCACTTT
>NA|TRBV10-3|NA|TRBJ1-3
CAIRGAGNTIYF
TGTGCCATCAGAGGGGCTGGAAACACCATATATTTT
>TRBD2|TRBV20-1|NA|TRBJ2-7
CSASDPPRTSGYEQYF
TGCAGTGCTAGTGATCCGCCCAGGACTAGCGGCTACGAGCAGTACTTC